This TCR beta chain was obtained from a study of blood T cell repertoires in COVID-19. This table comes from immunoSEQ multiplex PCR, and its TCRdb copy is limited to in-frame clones, with some not included. The data hold roughly 340,000 clones, with roughly nine tenths observed a single time. Participants came from fewer than 25 US areas, aged about 18 to 95 years. The germline V and J ends were trimmed by 1 base and 10 bases, with 8 bases remaining between them. There are 12 residues in the CDR3. The rearrangement joins TRBV12-3 or TRBV12-4 to TRBJ2-1, with D perhaps TRBD2 (5 bases). The specimen was PBMCs or T cells enriched from blood (not recorded which). The receptor was derived from a young man who had recovered from COVID-19. The CDR3 sequence: CASSLGLNEQFF. CDR3 sequence (DNA): TGTGCCAGCAGTTTAGGACTAAACGAGCAGTTCTTC.